This T cell receptor beta chain was retrieved from a study of blood T cell repertoires in COVID-19. Study-level background: T cells, B-cell-depleted T cells, or PBMCs supplied cDNA or gDNA.

This clone came up once. CDR1 is SSHAT and CDR2 is FNYEAQ in the germline V gene (reference sequence). The CDR3 spans 15 residues. The trim removed 2 bases at V and 2 bases at J, leaving 1 base unmatched. Profiled with immunoSEQ multiplex PCR; TCRdb holds only in-frame clones, not every one. The data contain 200,000 to 300,000 clones, around four fifths of them seen just once; the ten biggest clones take up 1.9%. Material for sequencing was peripheral blood. This clonotype was sampled from a man aged 25-45 years who had recovered from COVID-19. The chain employs TRBV7-7 and TRBJ1-5, with 9 bases aligning to TRBD1. For the CDR3, the DNA is TGTGCCAGCAGCTTACGGACAGGGGGCAATCAGCCCCAGCATTTT. It codes for CASSLRTGGNQPQHF.